This TCR beta chain stems from a study of T cell responses to AZD1222 COVID-19 vaccine. Study-wide points: The donors showed a predominance of white British ancestry and of females, with possible underestimation of clonal diversity. At baseline, seropositivity was found in only a handful of AZD1222 recipients. As reported, nearly half of all spike-specific TCRs target variant regions that are unmutated.

A remark on this clone: Its target is not known.

Repertoires were generated with immunoSEQ multiplex PCR, while TCRdb's copy carries only in-frame clones and drops some. The table shows more than 140,000 clones, with around 88% occurring only once. This material consisted of peripheral blood, taken on day 0 of AZD1222 vaccination. The sequence derives from an adult in good health.

Written as DNA, the CDR3 is TGTGCCAGCACCATCGGCGGGACTAGCGTCTCCTACGAGCAGTACTTC. It translates to CASTIGGTSVSYEQYF. V is TRBV28 and J is TRBJ2-7; 10 bases line up with TRBD2. Germline V gene data show CDR1 as MDHEN and CDR2 as SYDVKM. This CDR3 contains 16 residues. V dropped 7 bases and J dropped 0; count of bases not matched to a gene: 9. Based on the CDR3 plus reference TRBV28 and TRBJ2-7, the full variable domain is DVKVTQSSRYLVKRTGEKVFLECVQDMDHENMFWYRQDPGLGLRLIYFSYDVKMKEKGDIPEGYSVSREKKERFSLILESASTNQTSMYLCASTIGGTSVSYEQYFGPGTRLTVT.